A single TCR beta chain is shown here with its context. The sample comes from a study of shared clonotypes between healthy human individuals. About the study: Samples came from a couple of female and three male donors aged 18 to 49.

Some clones are missing from TCRdb's copy, which holds only in-frame ones; the method was immunoSEQ multiplex PCR. The sample includes some 240,000 clones, 65% of them seen just once. CDR3 length equals 14 residues. V was shortened by 6 bases and J by 2 bases, with 14 bases between the two germline ends. Germline CDR1 MNHEY, CDR2 SMNVEV (reference sequence). This TCR was sampled from a man in his thirties or forties in good health. The gene calls are TRBV27 and TRBJ2-7; D might be TRBD2 (6 bases). Sequenced input: memory CD4+ T cells sorted from blood. Subset specified: CD45RA-negative fraction. CDR3 bases: TGTGCCAGCAGGGGGTGGGGACTCGCCTACGAGCAGTACTTC. Encoded protein: CASRGWGLAYEQYF.